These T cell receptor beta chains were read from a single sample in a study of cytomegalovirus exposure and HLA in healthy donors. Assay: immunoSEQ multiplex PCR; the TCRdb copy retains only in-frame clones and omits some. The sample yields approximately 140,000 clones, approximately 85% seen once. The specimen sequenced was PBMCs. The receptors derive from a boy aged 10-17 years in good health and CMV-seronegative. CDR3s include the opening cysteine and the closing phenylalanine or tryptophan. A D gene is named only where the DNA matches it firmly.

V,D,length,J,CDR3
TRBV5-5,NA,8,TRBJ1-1,CASNKAFF
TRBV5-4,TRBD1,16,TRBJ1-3,CASSLQGSLSGNTIYF
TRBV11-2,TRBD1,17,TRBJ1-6,CASSLEGQGSYNSPLHF
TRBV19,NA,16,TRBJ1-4,CATKQGQPTTNEKLFF
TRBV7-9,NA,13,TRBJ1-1,CASSSRLNTEAFF
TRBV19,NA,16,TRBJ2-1,CASSIDATKPYNEQFF
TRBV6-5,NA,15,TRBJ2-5,CATRRGAGLGETQYF
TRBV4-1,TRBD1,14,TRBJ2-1,CASRPTGIYNEQFF
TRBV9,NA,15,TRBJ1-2,CASSVGGGSGYGYTF
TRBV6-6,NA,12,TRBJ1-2,CASSYSNGGYTF
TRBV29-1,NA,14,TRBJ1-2,CSVEEQLENYGYPF
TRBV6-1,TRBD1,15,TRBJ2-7,CASSEARTGPNEQYF
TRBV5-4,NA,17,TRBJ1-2,CASSLEGATGSVSGYPF
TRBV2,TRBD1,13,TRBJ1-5,CASRNRGNQPQHF
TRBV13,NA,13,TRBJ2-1,CASSRGGLGEQFF
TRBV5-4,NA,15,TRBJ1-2,CASSRVGDTTGGYTF
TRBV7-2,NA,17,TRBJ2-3,CASSLPTGYRPQDTQYF
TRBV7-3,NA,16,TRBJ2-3,CASSYLDDRLTDTQYF
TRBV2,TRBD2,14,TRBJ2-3,CASNVAGDMDTQYF
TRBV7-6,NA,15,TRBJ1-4,CASSLARGTNEKLFF
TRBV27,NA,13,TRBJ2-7,CASSLSISYEQYF
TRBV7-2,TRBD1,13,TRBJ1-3,CASSQGVGNTIYF
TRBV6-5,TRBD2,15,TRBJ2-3,CASSRAGVGTDTQYF
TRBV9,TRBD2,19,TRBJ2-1,CASSVAGLAGAVPYNEQFF
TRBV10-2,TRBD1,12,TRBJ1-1,CASSPDRGIAFF
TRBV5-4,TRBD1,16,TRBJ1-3,CASSSGQGISGNTIYF
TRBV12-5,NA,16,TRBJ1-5,CASGLGGGSGNQPQHF
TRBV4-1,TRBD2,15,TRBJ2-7,CASSQGVAGEYEQYF
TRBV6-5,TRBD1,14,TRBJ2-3,CASSWDRGTDTQYF
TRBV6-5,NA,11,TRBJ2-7,CASSYEYEQYF
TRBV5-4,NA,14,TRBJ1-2,CASSGQGYSYGYTF
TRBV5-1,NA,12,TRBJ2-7,CASSLDTYEQYF
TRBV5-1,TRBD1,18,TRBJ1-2,CASSLESVRGEKNYGYTF
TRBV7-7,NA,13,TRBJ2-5,CASSADGAETQYF
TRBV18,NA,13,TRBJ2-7,CASSPPSSYEQYF
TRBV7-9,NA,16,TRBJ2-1,CASSPKAAGSYNEQFF
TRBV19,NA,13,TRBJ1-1,CASSKSVNTEAFF
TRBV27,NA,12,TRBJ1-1,CASSSPGTFAFF
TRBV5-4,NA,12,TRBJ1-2,CASSPGDYGYTF
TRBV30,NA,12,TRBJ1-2,CAWSVGGYGYTF
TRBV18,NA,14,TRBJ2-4,CASSPAPPTDIQYF
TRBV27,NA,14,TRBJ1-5,CASSRGNSNQPQHF
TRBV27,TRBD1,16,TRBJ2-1,CASSFSPGTEYNEQFF
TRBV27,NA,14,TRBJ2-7,CASSLRGSPYEQYF